Shown below are 6 T cell receptor beta chains from a single sample sequenced in a study of patients and donors after allogeneic stem cell transplantation. TCRdb passed the RT-PCR reads through MiXCR, listing each CDR3 protein once. The sample lists 160,000 or so distinct CDR3 sequences, approximately 22% occurring once. Sequences were obtained from blood, either unsorted or a sorted T cell fraction (not recorded which). The receptors shown here come from a human donor who was either an allogeneic HSCT recipient or a stem cell or donor lymphocyte infusion donor (not recorded which). It is not recorded whose cells these are; they may come from a transplant donor.

This chain joins TRBV7-9 and TRBJ1-4, with D tentatively TRBD1 (6 bases). Germline V gene data show CDR1 as SEHNR and CDR2 as FQNEAQ (reference sequence). Trimming removed 3 bases at V and 5 bases at J, with 19 bases between. This CDR3 comprises 17 residues. CDR3 DNA sequence: TGTGCCAGCAGCTTCTGGACAGACCGTACCCAAAATGAAAAACTGTTTTTT. This codes for CASSFWTDRTQNEKLFF.

This clonotype was seen more than once but under ten times. The junction and the germline gene differ at one end; a read error may be behind it. The J gene is TRBJ1-5, the V gene TRBV6-1; D is unclear. This CDR3 spans 13 amino acids. The germline gives CDR1 MNHNS, CDR2 SASEGT. CDR3 bases: TGTGCCAGCAGGGAAGTCTTTAATCAGCCCCAGCATTTT. This codes for CASREVFNQPQHF.

There are a few counts of this clonotype. This sequence joins TRBV6-5 and TRBJ1-1; D might be TRBD1 (6 bases). There are 14 residues in the CDR3. V dropped 5 bases and J dropped 0 bases, with 10 bases sitting between them. Germline V gives CDR1 MNHEY, CDR2 SVGAGI. For the CDR3, the DNA is TGTGCCAGCAGTGAAGGACAGCTGAACACTGAAGCTTTCTTT. Amino acid sequence: CASSEGQLNTEAFF.

V and J are TRBV27 and TRBJ1-1; D is perhaps TRBD1 (5 bases). Looked up from germline, CDR1 is MNHEY and CDR2 is SMNVEV (reference sequence). The CDR3 has 16 residues. V was trimmed by 8 bases and J by 7 bases, leaving 26 bases between them. Here the CDR3 reads CASRSDTSGTQIEAFF. DNA of the CDR3: TGTGCCAGCCGATCGGATACTTCCGGGACCCAAATTGAAGCTTTCTTT.

In this sample, this clonotype turned up a few times. CDR3 sequence reads: CSARDRGDLTGELFF. CDR3 nucleotide sequence: TGCAGTGCTAGAGATCGGGGGGATTTAACCGGGGAGCTGTTTTTT. The chain uses TRBV20-1 and TRBJ2-2; 7 bases are shared with TRBD2. The germline CDR1 and CDR2 sequences are DFQATT and SNEGSKA (reference sequence). The V and J ends lost 0 bases and 5 bases, in that order; junction bases with no gene match: 6. The CDR3 has 15 amino acids.

A word on this clonotype: This clone may be a read error of a much larger clone one base away. This CDR3 is missing its conserved last phenylalanine or tryptophan, likely due to a read error. This chain connects TRBV20-1 to TRBJ1-1; D gene uncertain. V was shortened by 3 bases and J by 0 bases, with 8 bases between the two germline ends. Germline V CDR1 and CDR2: DFQATT, SNEGSKA (reference sequence). The CDR3 sequence is 13 residues long. This CDR3 reads CSASGPLNTEAFL. The CDR3 DNA follows: TGCAGTGCTAGTGGGCCCTTGAACACTGAAGCTTTCTTG.